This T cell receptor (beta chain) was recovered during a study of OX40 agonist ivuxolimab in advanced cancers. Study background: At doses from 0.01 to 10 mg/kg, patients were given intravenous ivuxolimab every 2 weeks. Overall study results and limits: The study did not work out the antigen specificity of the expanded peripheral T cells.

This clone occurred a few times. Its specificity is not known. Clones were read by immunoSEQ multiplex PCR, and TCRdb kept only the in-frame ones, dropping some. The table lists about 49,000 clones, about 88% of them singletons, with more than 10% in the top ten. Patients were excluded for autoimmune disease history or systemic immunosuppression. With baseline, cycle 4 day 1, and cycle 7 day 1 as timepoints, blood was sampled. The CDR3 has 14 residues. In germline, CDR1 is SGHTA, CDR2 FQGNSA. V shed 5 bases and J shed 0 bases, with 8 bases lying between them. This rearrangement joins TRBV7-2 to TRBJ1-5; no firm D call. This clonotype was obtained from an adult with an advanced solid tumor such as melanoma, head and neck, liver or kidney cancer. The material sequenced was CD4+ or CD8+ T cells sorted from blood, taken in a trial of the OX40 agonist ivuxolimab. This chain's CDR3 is CASSLTSSNQPQHF. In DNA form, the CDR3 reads TGTGCCAGCAGCCTAACAAGTAGCAATCAGCCCCAGCATTTT.